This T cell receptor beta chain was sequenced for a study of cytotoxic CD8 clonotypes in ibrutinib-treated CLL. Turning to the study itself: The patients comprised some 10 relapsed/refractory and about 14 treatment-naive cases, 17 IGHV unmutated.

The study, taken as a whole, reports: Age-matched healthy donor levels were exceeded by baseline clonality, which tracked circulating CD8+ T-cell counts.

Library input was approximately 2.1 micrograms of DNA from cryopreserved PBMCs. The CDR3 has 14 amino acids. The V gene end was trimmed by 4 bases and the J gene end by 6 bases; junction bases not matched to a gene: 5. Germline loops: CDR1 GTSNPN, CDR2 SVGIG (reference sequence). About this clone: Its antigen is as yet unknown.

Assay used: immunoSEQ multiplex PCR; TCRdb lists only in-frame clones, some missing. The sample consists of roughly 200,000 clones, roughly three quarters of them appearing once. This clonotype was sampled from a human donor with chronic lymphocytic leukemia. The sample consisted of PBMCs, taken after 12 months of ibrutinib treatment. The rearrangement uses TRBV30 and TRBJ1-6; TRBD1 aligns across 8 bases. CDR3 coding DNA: TGTGCCTGGACCATGGGACAGGTTAATTCACCCCTCCACTTT. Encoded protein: CAWTMGQVNSPLHF.